This TCR beta chain was obtained from a study of blood T cell repertoires in COVID-19. Study information: There were acute and convalescent COVID-19 samples, and they came from the United States, Italy and Spain. Sources were T cells, B-cell-depleted T cells, or PBMCs; the material itself was cDNA or gDNA.

In the study's own analysis: Using reference gene primer amplification, nucleated cell counts were estimated. Profiled with immunoSEQ multiplex PCR; TCRdb holds only in-frame clones, not every one. The DNA was the basis for D and trimming; V, J and clone size are from that table. The data contain approximately 460,000 clones, 80% to 90% of them singletons. The germline V gene encodes CDR1 LGHNT and CDR2 FRNRAP. Deletions cut 5 bases from V and 9 bases from J, with 17 bases between. This CDR3 is 15 amino acids long. The receptor comes from a man aged 18 to 35 with COVID-19, enrolled during active disease. The rearrangement joins TRBV12-5 to TRBJ1-6, with D perhaps matching TRBD1 (5 bases). The sequencing sample was made of peripheral blood. The CDR3 DNA reads as TGTGCTAGTGGTAAAACCGGGCCTCAGGGTTCACCCCTCCACTTT. Residues: CASGKTGPQGSPLHF. Complete variable domain (other parts from reference TRBV12-5 and TRBJ1-6): DARVTQTPRHKVTEMGQEVTMRCQPILGHNTVFWYRQTMMQGLELLAYFRNRAPLDDSGMPKDRFSAEMPDATLATLKIQPSEPRDSAVYFCASGKTGPQGSPLHFGNGTRLTVT.